This T cell receptor beta chain is drawn from a study of cytomegalovirus exposure and HLA in healthy donors. Study background: Unique TCR beta sequences numbering some 120 million came from about 179 million T cells in an earlier analysis.

Comments on this clone: Its antigen is not known.

The PCR used 60 Vbeta and 13 Jbeta primers. Per the original methods: In a later analysis, some 10 million of tens of millions of unique beta chains occurred in at least two donors. Generated by immunoSEQ multiplex PCR, the TCRdb table keeps only in-frame clones and is missing some. V, J and clone size are those of that table, while D and trimming were read from the DNA. The sample has 35,000 to 45,000 clones, 40% to 60% seen once; the top ten hold around 10%. Germline V gene lookup returns CDR1 SQVTM and CDR2 ANQGSEA. Germline trimming cut 6 bases from V and 7 bases from J; bases unmatched to any gene: 9. There are 14 residues in the CDR3. Study-level results: A later analysis linked a missense DCLRE1C variant to TCR beta V- and J-gene trimming. Presence/absence comparisons presumed near-even sequencing depth among donors.

The source is a human donor in good health. Material: PBMCs. J is TRBJ1-5 and V is TRBV29-1; 10 positions agree with TRBD1. CDR3 nucleotide sequence: TGCAGCGTCGGGGACAGGGGACCGTGGCAGCCCCAGCATTTT. Its protein product is CSVGDRGPWQPQHF.